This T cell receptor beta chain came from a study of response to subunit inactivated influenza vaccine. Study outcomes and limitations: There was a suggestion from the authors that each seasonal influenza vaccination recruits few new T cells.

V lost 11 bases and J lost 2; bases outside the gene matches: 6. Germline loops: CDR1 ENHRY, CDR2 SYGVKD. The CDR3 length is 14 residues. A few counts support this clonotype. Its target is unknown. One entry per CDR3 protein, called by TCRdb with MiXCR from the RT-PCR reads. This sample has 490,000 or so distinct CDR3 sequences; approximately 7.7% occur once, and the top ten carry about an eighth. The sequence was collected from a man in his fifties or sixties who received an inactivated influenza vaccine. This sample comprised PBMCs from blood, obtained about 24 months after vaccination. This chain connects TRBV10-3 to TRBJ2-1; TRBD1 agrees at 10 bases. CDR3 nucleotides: TGTGCCGTGAGCGGACAGGGGGCCTACAATGAGCAGTTCTTC. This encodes CAVSGQGAYNEQFF.